The 19 T cell receptor beta chains presented below share a single source sample, sequenced in a study of cytomegalovirus exposure and HLA in healthy donors. The PCR made use of 60 Vbeta and 13 Jbeta primers. The protocol was immunoSEQ multiplex PCR, while the TCRdb copy is restricted to in-frame clones and leaves out a portion. The table includes fewer than 150,000 clones, over 70% detected once. The source material was PBMCs. These receptors originate from a man younger than 45 in good health and CMV-seronegative.

V gene TRBV4-2 combines with J gene TRBJ2-2; a possible D gene is TRBD1 (6 bases). Trimming removed 4 bases at V and 0 bases at J, with 15 bases between. The CDR3 contains 17 residues. Germline-derived CDR1 and CDR2 are LGHNA and YNFKEQ. The CDR3 DNA sequence: TGTGCCAGCAGCCCGACTGCCGGGACACCGAACACCGGGGAGCTGTTTTTT. Protein: CASSPTAGTPNTGELFF.

This chain uses TRBV27 with TRBJ2-7; 8 bases agree with TRBD2. This CDR3 comprises 13 residues. V shed 6 bases and J 4 bases; nucleotides not matched to a gene: 5. CDR1 and CDR2 (germline): MNHEY, SMNVEV (reference sequence). The CDR3 loop reads CASRGGRWYEQYF. The CDR3 DNA reads as TGTGCCAGCAGAGGCGGGAGGTGGTACGAGCAGTACTTC.

This clone was counted once. The chain combines TRBV2 with TRBJ2-5; D call uncertain. This CDR3 has 10 residues. CDR1 and CDR2 from the germline V gene are SNHLY and FYNNEI. With 3 bases removed from V and 7 bases from J, the gap between germline ends came to 3 bases. The CDR3 DNA follows: TGTGCCAGCAGTGATAGGACCCAGTACTTC. Translation: CASSDRTQYF.

V gene TRBV4-3 combines with J gene TRBJ2-5, with 13 bases that match TRBD2. Germline values: CDR1 LGHNA, CDR2 YSLEER. J gave up 4 bases and V 4 bases, and 3 bases lay outside the gene matches. The CDR3 contains 15 residues. The CDR3 region has the DNA TGCGCCAGCAGCCGACTAGCGGGAGGAGGAGAGACCCAGTACTTC. Translating it yields CASSRLAGGGETQYF.

The J gene is TRBJ2-1, the V gene TRBV29-1; 8 bases align to TRBD2. J lost 9 bases, V lost 6 bases, and 13 bases had no gene match. This CDR3 comprises 14 residues. Germline CDR1 SQVTM, CDR2 ANQGSEA. CDR3 nucleotide sequence: TGCAGCGTCCGGTTTGCAGCGGGGGTCGGTGAGCAGTTCTTC. Translating it yields CSVRFAAGVGEQFF.

The chain couples TRBV9 to TRBJ1-2, with no clear D. This CDR3 spans 12 amino acids. Germline CDR1 is SGDLS and CDR2 is YYNGEE. Trimming took off 6 bases at V and 8 bases at J, with 14 bases between the two ends. This CDR3 is CASTEPGGGYTF. DNA for the CDR3: TGTGCCAGCACGGAACCTGGCGGGGGCTACACCTTC. Complete variable domain (other parts from reference TRBV9 and TRBJ1-2): DSGVTQTPKHLITATGQRVTLRCSPRSGDLSVYWYQQSLDQGLQFLIQYYNGEERAKGNILERFSAQQFPDLHSELNLSSLELGDSALYFCASTEPGGGYTFGSGTRLTVV.

This chain links TRBV6-1 with TRBJ1-2, with 9 bases fitting TRBD1. CDR1 and CDR2 (germline): MNHNS, SASEGT. This CDR3 has 15 residues. Trimming took 6 bases from V and 2 from J; bases not matched to a gene: 7. As DNA, the CDR3 is TGTGCCAGCAGGACCGGGACAGGGTCCAACTATGGCTACACCTTC. It codes for CASRTGTGSNYGYTF.

This chain links TRBV7-9 with TRBJ2-1; 9 bases map to TRBD1. The CDR3 covers 16 residues. V was pared by 3 bases and J by 9 bases, with 12 bases of the junction left unmatched. Germline V lookup: CDR1 SEHNR, CDR2 FQNEAQ (reference sequence). In nucleotides, the CDR3 is TGTGCCAGCAGCTTTTTAGCTGGACAGGGGTTTGGTGAGCAGTTCTTC. Encoded protein: CASSFLAGQGFGEQFF.

V gene TRBV5-8 combines with J gene TRBJ2-7; D gene ambiguous. V gave up 0 bases and J gave up 0 bases, with 4 bases separating them. This CDR3 has 13 residues. The germline CDR1 and CDR2 sequences are SGHTS and YDEGEE. CDR3: CASSLAGSYEQYF. The CDR3 nucleotides are TGTGCCAGCAGCTTGGCAGGCTCCTACGAGCAGTACTTC.

This chain connects TRBV27 to TRBJ2-7; 10 bases agree with TRBD1. The V segment lost 2 bases and the J segment 7 bases; nucleotides outside the gene matches: 11. Germline assignment: CDR1 MNHEY and CDR2 SMNVEV (reference sequence). This CDR3 comprises 16 residues. CDR3 amino acids: CASSLARGTGAREQYF. CDR3 in DNA: TGTGCCAGCAGTTTAGCCAGGGGGACAGGGGCTCGGGAGCAGTACTTC.

A few counts support this clone. The CDR3 sequence: CASSQVAGPYEQYF. DNA of the CDR3: TGCGCCAGCAGCCAAGTCGCGGGACCCTACGAGCAGTACTTC. The J gene is TRBJ2-7, the V gene TRBV4-3; TRBD2 is a possible D gene (6 bases). This CDR3 contains 14 residues. The V and J ends lost 1 base and 2 bases respectively, with 9 bases between them. The germline CDR1 and CDR2 sequences are LGHNA and YSLEER.

V is TRBV2 and J is TRBJ1-2; 10 bases match TRBD1. From germline, CDR1 is SNHLY and CDR2 FYNNEI. The CDR3 loop spans 16 amino acids. V shed 4 bases, J shed 7 bases, and the junction held 12 bases outside the gene matches. CDR3 region: CASSGAPGQGGGGYTF. CDR3 in DNA: TGTGCCAGCAGTGGTGCTCCCGGACAGGGGGGCGGTGGCTACACCTTC.

The CDR3 sequence: CASSLTSGSHSQYF. Written as DNA, the CDR3 is TGCGCCAGCAGCTTGACTAGCGGGAGTCACTCGCAGTACTTC. The chain carries TRBV5-1 and TRBJ2-7; 11 bases agree with TRBD2. Germline lookup yields CDR1 SGHRS and CDR2 YFSETQ. This CDR3 has 14 amino acids. The trim removed 1 base at V and 9 bases at J, leaving 6 bases unmatched.

This clone occurred a few times. The chain has TRBV10-3 and TRBJ2-1; 10 bases are shared with TRBD2. V lost 6 bases, J lost 2 bases, and 4 bases stayed unmatched. The CDR3 is 15 residues long. CDR1 ENHRY and CDR2 SYGVKD come from the germline V gene. As DNA, the CDR3 is TGTGCCATCAGGGACACTAGCGGGACCTACAATGAGCAGTTCTTC. Protein sequence: CAIRDTSGTYNEQFF.

This chain's CDR3 is CASSIGRGSNGQYF. The CDR3 DNA reads TGTGCCAGTAGTATTGGTCGGGGTTCTAATGGGCAGTACTTC. V usage is TRBV19 and J usage is TRBJ2-7; a possible D gene is TRBD2 (5 bases). The CDR3 totals 14 residues. Germline V gives CDR1 LNHDA, CDR2 SQIVND (reference sequence). Trimming shortened V by 3 bases and J by 9 bases, and 18 bases separated the two germline ends.

This chain connects TRBV5-4 to TRBJ2-1; D unresolved. The CDR3 covers 13 residues. The V gene lost 4 bases and the J gene lost 15 bases, with 20 bases spanning the gap. The germline gives CDR1 SGHNT, CDR2 YYREEE (reference sequence). The CDR3 region has the DNA TGTGCCAGCAGCCCCAGTACACGCCCATCCCTGTTCTTC. Encoded protein: CASSPSTRPSLFF. Using reference TRBV5-4 and TRBJ2-1 for the parts outside the CDR3, the full variable domain is ETGVTQSPTHLIKTRGQQVTLRCSSQSGHNTVSWYQQALGQGPQFIFQYYREEENGRGNFPPRFSGLQFPNYSSELNVNALELDDSALYLCASSPSTRPSLFFGPGTRLTVL.

The J gene is TRBJ1-2, the V gene TRBV6-4; possibly TRBD1 for D (5 bases). The germline V gene encodes CDR1 MRHNA and CDR2 SNTAGT. V lost 6 bases to trimming and J lost 8 bases, with 22 bases between them. The CDR3 is 15 residues long. The CDR3 here is CASRLGRGAMWGYTF. CDR3 bases: TGTGCCAGCAGATTGGGGAGGGGTGCTATGTGGGGCTACACCTTC.

Written as DNA, the CDR3 is TGTGCCTGGAGTGTCCCAGGGGGCGGCCAACGTCCCGATACGCAGTATTTT. Protein product: CAWSVPGGGQRPDTQYF. The V and J genes are TRBV30 and TRBJ2-3; 8 nucleotides align to TRBD1. The length of the CDR3 is 17 residues. Germline-derived CDR1 and CDR2 are GTSNPN and SVGIG (reference sequence). V gave up 0 bases and J gave up 6 bases; unmatched junction bases: 14.

DNA of the CDR3: TGTGCCAGCAGGAGGAGCGGGGGGGATGGTGAGCAGTTCTTC. Residues: CASRRSGGDGEQFF. This chain uses TRBV9 with TRBJ2-1; TRBD2 matches at 10 bases. The ends lost 5 bases at V and 9 bases at J; junction bases unmatched: 8. Germline CDR1 SGDLS, CDR2 YYNGEE. The CDR3 has 14 residues.